This T cell receptor (beta chain) comes out of a study of blood T cell repertoires in COVID-19. Study-level background: Sample material is recorded as cDNA or gDNA derived from T cells, B-cell-depleted T cells, or PBMCs.

Clones were read by immunoSEQ multiplex PCR, and TCRdb kept only the in-frame ones, dropping some. The sample includes some 140,000 clones, around three quarters of them seen just once. Germline V gives CDR1 GTSNPN, CDR2 SVGIG (reference sequence). The V segment lost 5 bases and the J segment 3 bases; nucleotides outside the gene matches: 10. The CDR3 loop spans 16 amino acids. V usage is TRBV30 and J usage is TRBJ1-5; 10 positions match TRBD1. This clonotype was sampled from a man between 60 and 75 years old with acute or convalescent COVID-19. The specimen sequenced was peripheral blood. CDR3 bases: TGTGCCTGGGATCCGGGGACAGGGGTCCTCAATCAGCCCCAGCATTTT. Protein product: CAWDPGTGVLNQPQHF.